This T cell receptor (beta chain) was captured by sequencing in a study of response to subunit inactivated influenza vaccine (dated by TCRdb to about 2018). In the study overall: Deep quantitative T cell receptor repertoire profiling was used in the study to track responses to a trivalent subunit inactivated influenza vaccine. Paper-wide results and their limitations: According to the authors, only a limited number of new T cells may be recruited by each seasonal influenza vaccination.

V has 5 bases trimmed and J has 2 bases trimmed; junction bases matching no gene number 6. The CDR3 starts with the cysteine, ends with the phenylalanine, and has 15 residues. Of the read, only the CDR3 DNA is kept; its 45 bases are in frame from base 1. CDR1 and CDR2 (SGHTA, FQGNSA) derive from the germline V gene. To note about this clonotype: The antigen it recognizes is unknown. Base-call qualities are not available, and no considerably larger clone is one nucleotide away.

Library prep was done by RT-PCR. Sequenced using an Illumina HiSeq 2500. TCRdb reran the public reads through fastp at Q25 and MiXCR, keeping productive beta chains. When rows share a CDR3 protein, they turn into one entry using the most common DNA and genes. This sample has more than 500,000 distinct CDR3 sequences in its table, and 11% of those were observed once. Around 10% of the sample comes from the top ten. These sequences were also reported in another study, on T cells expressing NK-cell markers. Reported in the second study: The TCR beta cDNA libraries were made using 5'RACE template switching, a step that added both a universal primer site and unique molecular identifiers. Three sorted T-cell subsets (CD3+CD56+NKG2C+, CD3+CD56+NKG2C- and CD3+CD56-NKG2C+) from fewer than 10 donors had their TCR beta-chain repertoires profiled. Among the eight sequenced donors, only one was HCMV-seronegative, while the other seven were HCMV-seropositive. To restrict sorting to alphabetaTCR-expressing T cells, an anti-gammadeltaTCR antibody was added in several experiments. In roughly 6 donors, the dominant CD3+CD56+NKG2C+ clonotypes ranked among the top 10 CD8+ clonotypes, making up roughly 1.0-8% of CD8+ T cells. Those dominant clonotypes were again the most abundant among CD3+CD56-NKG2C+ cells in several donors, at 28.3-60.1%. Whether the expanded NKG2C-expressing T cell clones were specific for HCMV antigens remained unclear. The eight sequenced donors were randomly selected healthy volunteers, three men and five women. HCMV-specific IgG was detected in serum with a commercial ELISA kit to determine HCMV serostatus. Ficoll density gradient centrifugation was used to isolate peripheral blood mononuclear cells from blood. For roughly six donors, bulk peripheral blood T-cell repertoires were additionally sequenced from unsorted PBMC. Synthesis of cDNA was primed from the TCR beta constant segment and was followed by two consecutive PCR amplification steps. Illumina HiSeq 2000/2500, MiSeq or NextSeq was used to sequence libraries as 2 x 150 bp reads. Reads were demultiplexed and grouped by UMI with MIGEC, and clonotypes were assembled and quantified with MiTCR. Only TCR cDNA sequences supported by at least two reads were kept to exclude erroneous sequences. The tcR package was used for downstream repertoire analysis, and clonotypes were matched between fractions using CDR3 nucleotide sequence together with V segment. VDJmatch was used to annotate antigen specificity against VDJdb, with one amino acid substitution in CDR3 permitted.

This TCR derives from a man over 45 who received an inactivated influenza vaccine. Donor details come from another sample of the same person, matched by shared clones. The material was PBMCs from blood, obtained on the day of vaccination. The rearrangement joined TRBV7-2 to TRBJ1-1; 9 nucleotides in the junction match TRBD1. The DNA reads TGTGCCAGCAGCCGGACAGGGGCCCTAAACACTGAAGCTTTCTTT. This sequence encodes CASSRTGALNTEAFF.